This TCR beta chain stems from a study of T cell responses to AZD1222 COVID-19 vaccine. Study conclusions and caveats: After the peak T cell response, and only then, were repertoires sampled. Spike-specific TCR breadth and depth went up after people got two AZD1222 doses. Baseline serology detected seropositivity in only a handful of AZD1222 recipients. White British donors predominated, females outnumbered males, and clonal diversity was possibly underestimated.

On this clone itself: Its antigen is not known. Its ends do not fully match the called genes, so a read error is possible.

CDR1 and CDR2 from the germline V gene are SSHAT and FNYEAQ (reference sequence). This CDR3 spans 13 amino acids. TCRdb's table, derived via immunoSEQ multiplex PCR, lists solely in-frame clones and lacks some. The sample has approximately 110,000 clones; 82% are singletons. The chain couples TRBV7-7 to TRBJ1-4; possibly TRBD1 for D (5 bases). The input for sequencing was peripheral blood, taken on day 0 of AZD1222 vaccination. The sequence was obtained from an adult in good health. As DNA, the CDR3 is TGTGCTAGCAGCTTAGGGGCGGGTGAAAAACTGTTTTTT. Translation: CASSLGAGEKLFF.